The 20 T cell receptor beta chains listed next were all sequenced from one sample in a study of CD8+ T cells in alopecia areata. The treatment denotes: oral pan-JAK inhibitor, 5-10 mg twice daily. Investigators isolated RNA and reverse transcribed it into cDNA to act as the sequencing template. The protocol was immunoSEQ multiplex PCR, while the TCRdb copy is restricted to in-frame clones and leaves out a portion. The sample records approximately 200,000 clones, 58% being singletons. The sample was CD4+ T cells sorted from blood, taken at week 24, from a patient treated with tofacitinib. The source of these receptors is a human donor with alopecia areata.

The gene calls are TRBV27 and TRBJ1-3; D is perhaps TRBD1 (5 bases). The CDR3 contains 14 residues. The germline gives CDR1 MNHEY, CDR2 SMNVEV (reference sequence). V dropped 6 bases and J dropped 3 bases, with 12 bases sitting between them. In DNA, the CDR3 is TGTGCCAGCAGGGAGGGGACCCTTGGAAACACCATATATTTT. Translating it yields CASREGTLGNTIYF.

V is TRBV5-1 and J is TRBJ1-4; 8 bases are shared with TRBD1. Trimming cost V 4 bases and J 8 bases; bases outside gene matches: 7. CDR1 SGHRS and CDR2 YFSETQ come from the germline V gene. The CDR3 has 14 amino acids. The DNA for the CDR3 is TGCGCCAGCAGCCGGACAGGGAGTGACGAAAAACTGTTTTTT. Amino acid sequence: CASSRTGSDEKLFF.

The chain is built from TRBV5-1 and TRBJ2-1, with 11 bases lining up with TRBD1. The CDR3 totals 16 residues. CDR1 SGHRS and CDR2 YFSETQ come from the germline V gene. V dropped 2 bases and J dropped 6; count of bases not matched to a gene: 7. The CDR3 DNA reads TGCGCCAGCAGCTTTTCCGGGACAGGGGGGCCCAATGAGCAGTTCTTC. It yields the protein CASSFSGTGGPNEQFF.

V usage is TRBV21-1 and J usage is TRBJ1-2. TRBV21-1 has pseudogene status. The CDR3 consists of 15 residues. The DNA of the CDR3 is TGTGCCAGCAGCGAAGGGGGGGGCGCCAGCTATGGCTACACCTTC. This gives the protein CASSEGGGASYGYTF.

The genes are TRBV7-2 and TRBJ2-5; no clear D. V lost 2 bases to trimming and J lost 4 bases, with 5 bases between them. The CDR3 is made up of 12 amino acids. Germline CDR1 reads SGHTA; CDR2 reads FQGNSA. In DNA form, the CDR3 reads TGTGCCAGCAGCTTATCACCAGAGACCCAGTACTTC. Its translation: CASSLSPETQYF.

This chain's CDR3 is CASGGADATNEKLFF. CDR3 bases: TGTGCCAGCGGAGGCGCAGATGCAACTAATGAAAAACTGTTTTTT. The chain recombines TRBV19 with TRBJ1-4; D unclear. The V gene lost 9 bases and the J gene lost 0 bases, with 14 bases spanning the gap. Germline V gene lookup returns CDR1 LNHDA and CDR2 SQIVND (reference sequence). This CDR3 contains 15 residues. The whole variable domain, filled in from reference TRBV19 and TRBJ1-4, reads DGGITQSPKYLFRKEGQNVTLSCEQNLNHDAMYWYRQDPGQGLRLIYYSQIVNDFQKGDIAEGYSVSREKKESFPLTVTSAQKNPTAFYLCASGGADATNEKLFFGSGTQLSVL.

V usage is TRBV23-1 and J usage is TRBJ1-2; D unresolved. TRBV23-1 qualifies as an ORF whose function is uncertain. V lost 1 base and J 4 bases, leaving 16 bases between the germline ends. The CDR3 has 16 amino acids. The CDR3 loop is CASSQFPGISLYGYTF. CDR3 coding DNA: TGCGCCAGCAGTCAATTCCCCGGTATCTCTCTCTATGGCTACACCTTC.

This clone was detected only a few times. The J gene is TRBJ2-1, the V gene TRBV14; 7 bases are a match to TRBD2. V lost 0 bases, J lost 7 bases, and 12 bases stayed unmatched. The length of the CDR3 is 17 residues. The germline gives CDR1 SGHDN, CDR2 FVKESK. The CDR3 protein is CASSQDRGGWRRNEQFF. The CDR3 nucleotides read TGTGCCAGCAGCCAAGATCGCGGGGGTTGGCGGAGGAATGAGCAGTTCTTC.

The chain couples TRBV4-2 to TRBJ1-2; no clear D. Germline loops: CDR1 LGHNA, CDR2 YNFKEQ. CDR3 size: 14 residues. V was trimmed by 1 base and J by 3 bases, leaving 9 bases between them. This chain's CDR3 is CASSQVGDYYGYTF. The CDR3 DNA reads TGTGCCAGCAGCCAAGTTGGAGACTACTATGGCTACACCTTC.

The chain combines TRBV5-1 with TRBJ2-5; possibly TRBD1 or TRBD2 for D (5 bases each). Trimming cost V 0 bases and J 5 bases, with 11 bases left between them. Germline CDR1 is SGHRS and CDR2 is YFSETQ. The CDR3 covers 14 residues. CDR3 in amino acids: CASSLEGRKETQYF. CDR3 nucleotides: TGCGCCAGCAGCTTGGAGGGACGCAAGGAGACCCAGTACTTC. The full variable domain, with the rest looked up from reference TRBV5-1 and TRBJ2-5, is KAGVTQTPRYLIKTRGQQVTLSCSPISGHRSVSWYQQTPGQGLQFLFEYFSETQRNKGNFPGRFSGRQFSNSRSEMNVSTLELGDSALYLCASSLEGRKETQYFGPGTRLLVL.

The chain couples TRBV19 to TRBJ1-5, with 7 bases aligning to TRBD1. The CDR3 loop spans 17 amino acids. Losses at the gene ends were 6 bases for V and 1 base for J; bases not matched to a gene: 12. Per germline, CDR1 LNHDA and CDR2 SQIVND (reference sequence). The CDR3 here is CASRPGGPGPSNQPQHF. The DNA for the CDR3 is TGTGCCAGTAGGCCAGGGGGGCCCGGTCCGAGCAATCAGCCCCAGCATTTT.

This clone showed up just a few times. V gene TRBV25-1 combines with J gene TRBJ1-1; D is unresolved. Trimming stripped 3 bases from V and 1 base from J, with 9 bases between. The germline gives CDR1 MGHDK, CDR2 SYGVNS. The CDR3 sequence is 14 residues long. The CDR3 loop is CASSDSAANTEAFF. DNA of the CDR3: TGTGCCAGCAGTGACTCGGCGGCGAACACTGAAGCTTTCTTT.

CDR3 nucleotides: TGTGCCAGCAGGGGGACAGGGTTTGGCGAGCAGTACTTC. This gives the protein CASRGTGFGEQYF. The chain recombines TRBV7-2 with TRBJ2-7; TRBD1 matches at 9 bases. This CDR3 region has 13 residues. Germline V lookup: CDR1 SGHTA, CDR2 FQGNSA. Trimming removed 6 bases from V and 6 bases from J; junction bases left unmatched: 6.

This clone was counted between two and nine times. The chain has TRBV30 and TRBJ1-1; D call uncertain. The CDR3 loop spans 13 amino acids. Germline CDR1 GTSNPN, CDR2 SVGIG (reference sequence). V gave up 0 bases and J gave up 3 bases, with 8 bases separating them. CDR3 coding DNA: TGTGCCTGGAGTGTAAATGGGTACACTGAAGCTTTCTTT. It translates to CAWSVNGYTEAFF. Full variable domain (outside the CDR3, taken from reference TRBV30 and TRBJ1-1): SQTIHQWPATLVQPVGSPLSLECTVEGTSNPNLYWYRQAAGRGLQLLFYSVGIGQISSEVPQNLSASRPQDRQFILSSKKLLLSDSGFYLCAWSVNGYTEAFFGQGTRLTVV.

This clone has more than one count but fewer than ten. This chain links TRBV14 with TRBJ2-5; the D gene is possibly TRBD1 (6 bases). The CDR3 extends over 15 amino acids. V was shortened by 1 base and J by 2 bases, with 11 bases between the two germline ends. Germline CDR1 and CDR2: SGHDN and FVKESK. DNA of the CDR3: TGTGCCAGCAGCCAAGCGTTGGGGGCTCAAGAGACCCAGTACTTC. Translated, it gives CASSQALGAQETQYF.

This clone was seen a handful of times. The rearrangement uses TRBV9 and TRBJ1-3; TRBD1 matches at 8 bases. This CDR3 contains 16 residues. From germline, CDR1 is SGDLS and CDR2 YYNGEE. Losses at the gene ends were 2 bases for V and 1 base for J; bases not matched to a gene: 5. The CDR3 reads CASSVRGLQSGNTIYF. For the CDR3, the DNA is TGTGCCAGCAGCGTCAGGGGGCTGCAGTCTGGAAACACCATATATTTT.

This clone occurred a few times. Other DNA sequences in the same sample also yield this CDR3. The rearrangement links TRBV7-2 to TRBJ1-2; D gene uncertain. Trimming left V 2 bases short and J 3 bases short, with 7 bases between. CDR1 SGHTA and CDR2 FQGNSA come from the germline V gene. This CDR3 is 13 amino acids long. CDR3 coding DNA: TGTGCCAGCAGCTTACGGGGTGACTATGGCTACACCTTC. The encoded protein is CASSLRGDYGYTF. The entire variable domain, with the rest obtained from reference TRBV7-2 and TRBJ1-2, is as follows: GAGVSQSPSNKVTEKGKDVELRCDPISGHTALYWYRQSLGQGLEFLIYFQGNSAPDKSGLPSDRFSAERTGGSVSTLTIQRTQQEDSAVYLCASSLRGDYGYTFGSGTRLTVV.

There are a few counts of this clone. CDR3 loop: CSVEERGTDTQYF. CDR3 sequence (DNA): TGCAGCGTTGAAGAAAGGGGGACGGATACGCAGTATTTT. This chain uses TRBV29-1 with TRBJ2-3, with D maybe TRBD1 (6 bases). V was clipped by 0 bases and J by 6 bases, with 10 bases between them. The CDR3 runs 13 residues. Germline values: CDR1 SQVTM, CDR2 ANQGSEA.

The V and J genes are TRBV10-3 and TRBJ1-2; TRBD1 is a possible D gene (5 bases). The CDR3 totals 11 residues. Trimming took 3 bases from V and 12 from J, leaving 11 bases between them. The V gene's germline CDR1 is ENHRY and CDR2 SYGVKD. This chain's CDR3 is CAISDKQEHTF. The CDR3 DNA reads as TGTGCCATCAGTGATAAACAGGAGCACACCTTC.

This clone showed up just a few times. V is TRBV18 and J is TRBJ2-5; perhaps TRBD1 as D (5 bases). This CDR3 region has 16 residues. Germline V CDR1 and CDR2: KGHSH, LQKENI. Trimming stripped 1 base from V and 0 bases from J, with 12 bases between. CDR3 nucleotide sequence: TGTGCCAGCTCACCACTGGCAGGGAATAACCAAGAGACCCAGTACTTC. Its protein is CASSPLAGNNQETQYF.